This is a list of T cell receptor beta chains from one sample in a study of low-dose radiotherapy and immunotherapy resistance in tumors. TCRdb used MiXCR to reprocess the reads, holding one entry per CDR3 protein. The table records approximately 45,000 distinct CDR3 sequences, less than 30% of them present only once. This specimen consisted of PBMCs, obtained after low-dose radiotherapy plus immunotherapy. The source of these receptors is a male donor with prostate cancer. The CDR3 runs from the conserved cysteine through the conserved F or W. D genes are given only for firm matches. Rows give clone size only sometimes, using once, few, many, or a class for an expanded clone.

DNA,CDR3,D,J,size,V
TGTGCCAGCAGCTTGGCGGGCGGTTCTAGCAATCAGCCCCAGCATTTT,CASSLAGGSSNQPQHF,NA,TRBJ1-5,NA,TRBV5-6
TGTGCCAGCAGGACAGCAGATACGCAGTATTTT,CASRTADTQYF,NA,TRBJ2-3,NA,TRBV11-2
TGCGCCAGCAGCGACGCGAGGTACAATGAGCAGTTCTTC,CASSDARYNEQFF,NA,TRBJ2-1,many,TRBV5-1
TGCGCCAACAGTTCCGGGACGGAAATTGATCAGCCCCAGCATTTT,CANSSGTEIDQPQHF,NA,TRBJ1-5,once,TRBV5-1
TGTGCCAGCTCACCTAGCATGGGGAATTCACCCCTCCACTTT,CASSPSMGNSPLHF,NA,TRBJ1-6,few,TRBV18
TGTGCCAGCAGCCCGACACCCACCGGGGAGCTGTTTTTT,CASSPTPTGELFF,NA,TRBJ2-2,many,TRBV6-5
TGTGCCAGCCACGAGGGGGACAGGGGGTTCGGGGAGCTGTTTTTT,CASHEGDRGFGELFF,TRBD1,TRBJ2-2,many,TRBV28
TGTGCCAGCTCACCCCTGCGGACAGGGCAAGAGACCCAGTACTTC,CASSPLRTGQETQYF,TRBD1,TRBJ2-5,many,TRBV18
TGTGCCAGCACGGGACTAGTAAACGAGCAGTACTTC,CASTGLVNEQYF,TRBD2,TRBJ2-7,many,TRBV2
TGCGCCAGCAGCCGCGCACCTCCCTCGCTAGGGGTAACGAACACTGAAGCTTTCTTT,CASSRAPPSLGVTNTEAFF,NA,TRBJ1-1,few,TRBV5-1
TGTGCCAGCACCGCCTCACCTACTAGCTCCTACAATGAGCAGTTCTTC,CASTASPTSSYNEQFF,NA,TRBJ2-1,many,TRBV12-3/TRBV12-4
TGCAGTGCTAGCTCTGACAGGGGGCAATTGAACAATCAGCCCCAGCATTTT,CSASSDRGQLNNQPQHF,TRBD1,TRBJ1-5,NA,TRBV20-1
TGTGCCAGCAGCTATTCACAGGGCGGCTATGGCTACACCTTC,CASSYSQGGYGYTF,NA,TRBJ1-2,few,TRBV6-1
TGCAGTGCGGGACTAGCGGGAGGCTACGAGCAGTACTTC,CSAGLAGGYEQYF,TRBD2,TRBJ2-7,many,TRBV20-1
TGTGCCAGCAGACGGGACAGGGGAAATGAAAAACTGTTTTTT,CASRRDRGNEKLFF,TRBD1,TRBJ1-4,NA,TRBV12-3/TRBV12-4
TGTGCCAGCAGGACTAGCAAACGGAGCGAGCAGTACTTC,CASRTSKRSEQYF,TRBD2,TRBJ2-7,many,TRBV28
TGCGCCAGCAGCCGAGGACGAGGGGGCACAGATACGCAGTATTTT,CASSRGRGGTDTQYF,NA,TRBJ2-3,few,TRBV5-1
TGTGCCAGCAGACCCACTAGCGGGAGCAGAGAGACCCAGTACTTC,CASRPTSGSRETQYF,TRBD2,TRBJ2-5,NA,TRBV7-2
TGTGCCTGCAGACGGTACAATGAGCAGTTCTTC,CACRRYNEQFF,NA,TRBJ2-1,few,TRBV21-1
TGTGCCAGCAGCCAAAACGGGGGGCGTGAGCAGTTCTTC,CASSQNGGREQFF,NA,TRBJ2-1,NA,TRBV4-2
TGTGCCAGCAGTAAGAACAGGGTCGGCGAGCAGTACTTC,CASSKNRVGEQYF,NA,TRBJ2-7,many,TRBV7-8
TGTGCCAGCAGCTTTTTTAGGGGCGAGGTGAACACTGAAGCTTTCTTT,CASSFFRGEVNTEAFF,NA,TRBJ1-1,many,TRBV5-6
TGTGCCTGCAGGGATTACACAGATACGCAGTATTTT,CACRDYTDTQYF,NA,TRBJ2-3,many,TRBV30
TGTGCCAGCTCACCACGGGGAGGGGACGAAAAACTGTTTTTT,CASSPRGGDEKLFF,NA,TRBJ1-4,NA,TRBV18
TGCGCCAGCAGCCCGGACGGGAGGGCCTCCAATGAGCAGTTCTTC,CASSPDGRASNEQFF,TRBD2,TRBJ2-1,many,TRBV5-1
TGTGCCAGTAGTCCCCGGGGCCTATACAATGAGCAGTTCTTC,CASSPRGLYNEQFF,NA,TRBJ2-1,NA,TRBV19
TGTGCCAGCAGCAAAGGCGGGGGCTCCTACGAGCAGTACTTC,CASSKGGGSYEQYF,NA,TRBJ2-7,many,TRBV21-1
TGCGCCAGCAAAATAGTTGTCGCCGGGGAGCTGTTTTTT,CASKIVVAGELFF,NA,TRBJ2-2,many,TRBV5-1
TGCGCCAGCGGAGACGAAGGGACACCCACCTCCCTCCACTTT,CASGDEGTPTSLHF,NA,TRBJ1-6,few,TRBV5-1
TGCAGTGCTAGAGGGCACCTCACCGGGGAGCTGTTTTTT,CSARGHLTGELFF,NA,TRBJ2-2,many,TRBV20-1
TGCGCCAGCAGCTTGGTCTTGGACACTGAAGCTTTCTTT,CASSLVLDTEAFF,NA,TRBJ1-1,many,TRBV5-1
TGTGCCAGCAGTGAAGAAGCCGGGACTAGCGTCAATGAGCAGTTCTTC,CASSEEAGTSVNEQFF,TRBD2,TRBJ2-1,few,TRBV2
TGCGCCAGCAGCCTTCAACTAGCGGTTGAGCAGTTCTTC,CASSLQLAVEQFF,TRBD2,TRBJ2-1,many,TRBV5-1
TGTGCCAGCAGTACAGGATATGGCTACACCTTC,CASSTGYGYTF,NA,TRBJ1-2,NA,TRBV25-1
TGTGCCATCAGGGGAGGGGCCTATGGCTACACCTTC,CAIRGGAYGYTF,NA,TRBJ1-2,NA,TRBV10-3
TGTGCCAGCAGATCGACTAGCGGGGACACAGATACGCAGTATTTT,CASRSTSGDTDTQYF,TRBD2,TRBJ2-3,NA,TRBV12-3/TRBV12-4
TGTGCCAGCAGCTTAGACGGGGAATGGTGGCGTGAGCAGTTCTTC,CASSLDGEWWREQFF,NA,TRBJ2-1,many,TRBV7-2
TGTGCCAGCAGAGCAGCTTCCTACAATGAGCAGTTCTTC,CASRAASYNEQFF,NA,TRBJ2-1,many,TRBV2
TGTGCCAGCAGCTCCTCTAGCGGGGAGTACAATGAGCAGTTCTTC,CASSSSSGEYNEQFF,TRBD2,TRBJ2-1,medium-sized,TRBV11-2
TGTGCCAGCAGCTTCGGCGGGAGGACATACAATGAGCAGTTCTTC,CASSFGGRTYNEQFF,TRBD2,TRBJ2-1,NA,TRBV5-6
TGTGCCAGCAACCGGGACCAATTCAACGAGCAGTACTTC,CASNRDQFNEQYF,NA,TRBJ2-7,many,TRBV2
TGTGCCAGCAGCTTATTGTCACGGGGGAGCGGGGATGAGCAGTTCTTC,CASSLLSRGSGDEQFF,TRBD2,TRBJ2-1,NA,TRBV11-2
TGTGCCAGCAGTGATGGAGGTCACACAGATACGCAGTATTTT,CASSDGGHTDTQYF,NA,TRBJ2-3,many,TRBV25-1
TGTGCCAGCAGCTTGGGTTTTAACTATGGCTACACCTTC,CASSLGFNYGYTF,NA,TRBJ1-2,NA,TRBV5-6
TGCGCCAGCAGCTTCGGACTAGCTTCACCTGAGCAGTTCTTC,CASSFGLASPEQFF,TRBD2,TRBJ2-1,NA,TRBV5-1
TGCGCCAGCAGCGGTAGCGGCGCCTACAATGAGCAGTTCTTC,CASSGSGAYNEQFF,NA,TRBJ2-1,NA,TRBV5-1
TGTGCCAGCAGTTACCCGGCCGGGACAGAAGCCTACGAGCAGTACTTC,CASSYPAGTEAYEQYF,TRBD1,TRBJ2-7,NA,TRBV6-6
TGTGCCAGCAGTTCCCCCGGGCGTCACGAGCAGTACTTC,CASSSPGRHEQYF,NA,TRBJ2-7,many,TRBV27
TGTGCCAGCAGCCCCGGACAGGGCGAAGCTTTCTTT,CASSPGQGEAFF,TRBD1,TRBJ1-1,many,TRBV6-4
TGTGCCAGCAGCTTCGGGAGGGGCTCGAGTGGCTACACCTTC,CASSFGRGSSGYTF,NA,TRBJ1-2,NA,TRBV5-6
TGTGCCACCAGTCGGACAGGGAAAGAGACCCAGTACTTC,CATSRTGKETQYF,TRBD1,TRBJ2-5,many,TRBV24-1
TGTGCCAGCAGTTTAAATAGCAATCAGCCCCAGCATTTT,CASSLNSNQPQHF,NA,TRBJ1-5,many,TRBV12-3/TRBV12-4